The 7 T cell receptor beta chains presented below share a single source sample, sequenced in a study of T-cell reconstitution after alpha-beta-depleted transplantation in children. Unique molecular identifiers were used to barcode this TCRbeta library. TCRdb re-called the PCR reads with MiXCR, one entry per CDR3 protein. This sample has fewer than 1 million distinct CDR3 sequences; around 17% occur once, and the top ten carry approximately 4.5%. The sequencing here drew on PBMCs, mostly from graft donor cells, taken 360 days after TCRalphabeta/CD19-depleted stem cell transplant. All receptors derive from a male patient aged 10 to 17 who had a stem cell transplant for acute lymphoblastic leukemia, so the T cells may come from the graft donor.

This clonotype was seen a handful of times. The gene calls are TRBV7-9 and TRBJ1-1; D might be TRBD1 (6 bases). The V end was cut by 1 base, the J end by 2 bases, with 8 bases between. The germline V gene has CDR1 SEHNR and CDR2 FQNEAQ (reference sequence). The CDR3 is made up of 14 amino acids. CDR3: CASSLEDSNTEAFF. In nucleotides, the CDR3 is TGTGCCAGCAGCTTAGAGGACAGCAACACTGAAGCTTTCTTT.

The chain is built from TRBV24-1 and TRBJ1-1; unclear D gene. Germline V gene data show CDR1 as KGHDR and CDR2 as SFDVKD. Trimming took off 0 bases at V and 1 base at J, with 14 bases between the two ends. This CDR3 has 17 residues. The CDR3 loop is CATSDLLLGIPNTEAFF. The CDR3 region has the DNA TGTGCCACCAGTGATTTGCTCTTAGGGATACCGAACACTGAAGCTTTCTTT.

This clonotype was recorded many times. V gene TRBV30 combines with J gene TRBJ2-1; no reliable D call. The CDR3 length is 11 residues. Looked up from germline, CDR1 is GTSNPN and CDR2 is SVGIG (reference sequence). With 3 bases removed from V and 3 bases from J, the gap between germline ends came to 3 bases. The CDR3 loop reads CAWRGYNEQFF. The DNA for the CDR3 is TGTGCCTGGAGGGGCTACAATGAGCAGTTCTTC.

The chain carries TRBV18 and TRBJ1-3, with 7 bases lining up with TRBD1. This CDR3 spans 15 amino acids. The V gene end was trimmed by 4 bases and the J gene end by 2 bases; junction bases not matched to a gene: 5. Germline V CDR1 and CDR2: KGHSH, LQKENI. CDR3 amino acids: CASSRGQETGNTIYF. DNA for the CDR3: TGTGCCAGCTCACGAGGACAGGAGACTGGAAACACCATATATTTT.

This clonotype occurred a few times. The chain combines TRBV15 with TRBJ2-7; the D gene could be TRBD1 or TRBD2 (5 bases each). Trimming cost V 0 bases and J 4 bases, with 7 bases left between them. Germline loops: CDR1 LNHNV, CDR2 YYDKDF (reference sequence). This CDR3 comprises 13 residues. CDR3 residues: CATSREGVYEQYF. The CDR3, as DNA: TGTGCCACCAGCAGAGAGGGGGTTTACGAGCAGTACTTC.

The V and J genes are TRBV20-1 and TRBJ2-5; D is undetermined. The CDR3 is 14 amino acids. Germline V gene sequence: CDR1 DFQATT, CDR2 SNEGSKA (reference sequence). V was trimmed by 0 bases and J by 4 bases, leaving 12 bases between them. The CDR3 loop reads CSARDLVRLETQYF. In nucleotides, the CDR3 is TGCAGTGCTAGAGATCTGGTACGGCTAGAGACCCAGTACTTC.

The rearrangement links TRBV5-5 to TRBJ1-1; D remains ambiguous. The CDR3 has 13 amino acids. The ends were cut back, 0 bases at V and 4 bases at J, with 7 bases in the middle. Germline CDR1 is SGHKS and CDR2 is YYEKEE (reference sequence). The CDR3 reads CASSLAGITEAFF. The DNA for the CDR3 is TGTGCCAGCAGCTTGGCTGGGATCACTGAAGCTTTCTTT.